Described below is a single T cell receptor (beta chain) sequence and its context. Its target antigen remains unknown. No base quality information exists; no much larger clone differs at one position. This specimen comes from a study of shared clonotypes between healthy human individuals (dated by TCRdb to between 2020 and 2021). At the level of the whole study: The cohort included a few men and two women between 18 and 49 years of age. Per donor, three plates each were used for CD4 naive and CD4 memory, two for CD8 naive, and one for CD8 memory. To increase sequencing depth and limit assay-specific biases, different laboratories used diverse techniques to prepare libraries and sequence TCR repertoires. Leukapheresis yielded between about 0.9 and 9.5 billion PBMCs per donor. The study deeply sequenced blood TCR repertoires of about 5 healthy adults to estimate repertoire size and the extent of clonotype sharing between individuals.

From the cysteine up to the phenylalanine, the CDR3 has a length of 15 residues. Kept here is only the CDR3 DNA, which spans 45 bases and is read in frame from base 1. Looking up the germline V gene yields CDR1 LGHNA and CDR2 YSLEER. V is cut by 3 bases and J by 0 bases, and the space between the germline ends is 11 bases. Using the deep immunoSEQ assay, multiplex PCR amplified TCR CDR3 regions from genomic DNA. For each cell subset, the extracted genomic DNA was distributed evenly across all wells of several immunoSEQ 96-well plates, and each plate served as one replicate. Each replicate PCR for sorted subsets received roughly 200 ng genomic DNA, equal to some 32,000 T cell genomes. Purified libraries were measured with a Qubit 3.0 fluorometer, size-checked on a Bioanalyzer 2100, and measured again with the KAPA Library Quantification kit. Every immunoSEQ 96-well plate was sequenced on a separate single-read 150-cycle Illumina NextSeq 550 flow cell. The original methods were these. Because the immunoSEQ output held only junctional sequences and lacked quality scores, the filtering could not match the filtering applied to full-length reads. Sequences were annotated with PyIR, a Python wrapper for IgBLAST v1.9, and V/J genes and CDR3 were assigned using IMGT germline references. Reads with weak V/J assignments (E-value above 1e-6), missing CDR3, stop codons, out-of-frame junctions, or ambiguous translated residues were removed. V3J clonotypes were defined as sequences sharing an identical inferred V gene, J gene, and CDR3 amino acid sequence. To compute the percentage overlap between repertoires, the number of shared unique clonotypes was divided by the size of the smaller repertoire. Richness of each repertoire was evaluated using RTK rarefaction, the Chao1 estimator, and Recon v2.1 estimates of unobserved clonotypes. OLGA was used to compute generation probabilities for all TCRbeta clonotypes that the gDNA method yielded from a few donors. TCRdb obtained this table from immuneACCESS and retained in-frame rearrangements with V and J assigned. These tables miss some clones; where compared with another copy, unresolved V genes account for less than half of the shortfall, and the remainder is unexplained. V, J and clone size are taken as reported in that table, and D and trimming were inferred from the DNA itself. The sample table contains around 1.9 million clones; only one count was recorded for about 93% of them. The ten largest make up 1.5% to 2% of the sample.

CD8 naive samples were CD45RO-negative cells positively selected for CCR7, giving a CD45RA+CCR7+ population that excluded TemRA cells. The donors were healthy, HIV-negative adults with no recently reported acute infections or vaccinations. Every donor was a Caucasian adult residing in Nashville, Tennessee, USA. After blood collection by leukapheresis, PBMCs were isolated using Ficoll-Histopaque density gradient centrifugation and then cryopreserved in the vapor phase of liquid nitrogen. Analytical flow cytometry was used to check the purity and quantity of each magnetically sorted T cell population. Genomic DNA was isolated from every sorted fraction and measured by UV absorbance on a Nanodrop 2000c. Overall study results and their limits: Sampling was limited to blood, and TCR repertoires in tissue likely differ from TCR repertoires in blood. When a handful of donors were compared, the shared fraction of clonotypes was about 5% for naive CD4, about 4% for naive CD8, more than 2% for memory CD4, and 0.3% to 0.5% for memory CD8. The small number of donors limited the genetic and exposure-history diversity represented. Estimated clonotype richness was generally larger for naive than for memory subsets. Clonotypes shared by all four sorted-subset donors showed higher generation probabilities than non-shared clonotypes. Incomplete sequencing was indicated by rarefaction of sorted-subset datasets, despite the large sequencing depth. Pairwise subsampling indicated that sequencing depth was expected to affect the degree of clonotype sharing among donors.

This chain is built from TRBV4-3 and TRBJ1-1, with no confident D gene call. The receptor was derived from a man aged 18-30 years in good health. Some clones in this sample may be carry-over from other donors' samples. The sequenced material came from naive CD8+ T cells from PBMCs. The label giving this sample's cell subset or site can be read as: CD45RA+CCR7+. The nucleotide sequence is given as TGCGCCAGCAGCCAGACGCGTAGGGTGAACACTGAAGCTTTCTTT. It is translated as CASSQTRRVNTEAFF.